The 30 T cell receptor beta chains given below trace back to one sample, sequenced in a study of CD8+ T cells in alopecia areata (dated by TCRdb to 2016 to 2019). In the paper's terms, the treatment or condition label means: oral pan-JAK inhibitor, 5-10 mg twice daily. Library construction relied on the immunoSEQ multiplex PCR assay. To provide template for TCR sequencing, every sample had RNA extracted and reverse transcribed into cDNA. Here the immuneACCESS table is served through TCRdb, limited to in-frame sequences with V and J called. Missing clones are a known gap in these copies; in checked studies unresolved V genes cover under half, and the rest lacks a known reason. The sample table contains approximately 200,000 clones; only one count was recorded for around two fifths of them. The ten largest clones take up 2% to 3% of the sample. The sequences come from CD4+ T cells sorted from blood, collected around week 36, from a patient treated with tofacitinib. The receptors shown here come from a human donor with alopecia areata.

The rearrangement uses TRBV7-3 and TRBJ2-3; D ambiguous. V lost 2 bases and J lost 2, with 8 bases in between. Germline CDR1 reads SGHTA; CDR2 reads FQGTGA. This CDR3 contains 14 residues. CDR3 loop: CASSLYAATDTQYF. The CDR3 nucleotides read TGTGCCAGCAGCTTATATGCCGCCACAGATACGCAGTATTTT.

The CDR3 protein is CASSDMTSGISNEQFF. DNA for the CDR3: TGTGCCAGCAGTGACATGACTAGCGGGATTTCCAATGAGCAGTTCTTC. V and J are TRBV6-1 and TRBJ2-1; the match to TRBD2 covers 11 bases. CDR1 and CDR2 from the germline V gene are MNHNS and SASEGT. The J segment lost 6 bases and the V segment lost 3 bases, leaving 7 bases of the junction unmatched. CDR3 length: 16 residues.

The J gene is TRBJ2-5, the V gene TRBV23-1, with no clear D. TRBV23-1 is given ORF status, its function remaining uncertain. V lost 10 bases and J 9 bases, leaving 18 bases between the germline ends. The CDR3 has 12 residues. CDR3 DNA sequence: TGCGCCACCAAACGGAGAGAGACGGCCCAGTACTTC. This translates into CATKRRETAQYF.

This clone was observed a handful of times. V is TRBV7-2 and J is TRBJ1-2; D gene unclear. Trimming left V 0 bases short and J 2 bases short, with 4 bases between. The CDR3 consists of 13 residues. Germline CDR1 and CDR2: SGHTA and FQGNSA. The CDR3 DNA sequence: TGTGCCAGCAGCTTAGCCGCCAACTATGGCTACACCTTC. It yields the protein CASSLAANYGYTF. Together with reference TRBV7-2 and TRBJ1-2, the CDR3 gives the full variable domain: GAGVSQSPSNKVTEKGKDVELRCDPISGHTALYWYRQSLGQGLEFLIYFQGNSAPDKSGLPSDRFSAERTGGSVSTLTIQRTQQEDSAVYLCASSLAANYGYTFGSGTRLTVV.

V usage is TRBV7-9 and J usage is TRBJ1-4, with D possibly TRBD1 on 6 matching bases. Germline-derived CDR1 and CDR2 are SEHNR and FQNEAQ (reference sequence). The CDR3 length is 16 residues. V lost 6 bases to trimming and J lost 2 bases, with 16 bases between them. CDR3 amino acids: CASSSTGQWTNEKLFF. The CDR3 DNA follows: TGTGCCAGCAGTTCAACCGGACAGTGGACTAATGAAAAACTGTTTTTT. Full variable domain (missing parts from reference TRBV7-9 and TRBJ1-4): DTGVSQNPRHKITKRGQNVTFRCDPISEHNRLYWYRQTLGQGPEFLTYFQNEAQLEKSRLLSDRFSAERPKGSFSTLEIQRTEQGDSAMYLCASSSTGQWTNEKLFFGSGTQLSVL.

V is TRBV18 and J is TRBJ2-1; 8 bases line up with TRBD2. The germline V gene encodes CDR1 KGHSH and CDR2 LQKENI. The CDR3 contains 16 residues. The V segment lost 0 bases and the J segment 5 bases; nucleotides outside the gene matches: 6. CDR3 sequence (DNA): TGTGCCAGCTCACCACCCCCCAGCGGGAGAGACAATGAGCAGTTCTTC. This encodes CASSPPPSGRDNEQFF.

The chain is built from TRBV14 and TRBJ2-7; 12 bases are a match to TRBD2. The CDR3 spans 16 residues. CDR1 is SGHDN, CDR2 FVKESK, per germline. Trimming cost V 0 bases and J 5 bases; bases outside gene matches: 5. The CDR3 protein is CASSQDSRTSGNEQYF. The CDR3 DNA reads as TGTGCCAGCAGCCAAGATTCGCGGACTAGCGGGAACGAGCAGTACTTC.

Written as DNA, the CDR3 is TGCAGTGCTTCAAATGGCTACACCTTC. It is translated as CSASNGYTF. The rearrangement links TRBV20-1 to TRBJ1-2; D unresolved. Per the germline V gene, CDR1 is DFQATT and CDR2 is SNEGSKA (reference sequence). This CDR3 is built from 9 residues. V was cut by 5 bases and J by 6 bases, with 4 bases left in between.

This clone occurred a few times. The CDR3 sequence is CSTRGESNYGYTF. The CDR3 coding sequence is TGCAGCACCCGGGGCGAATCTAACTATGGCTACACCTTC. The V and J genes are TRBV29-1 and TRBJ1-2; TRBD1 is a possible D gene (5 bases). The CDR3 extends over 13 amino acids. V gave up 8 bases and J gave up 0 bases, with 13 bases separating them. Germline V gives CDR1 SQVTM, CDR2 ANQGSEA.

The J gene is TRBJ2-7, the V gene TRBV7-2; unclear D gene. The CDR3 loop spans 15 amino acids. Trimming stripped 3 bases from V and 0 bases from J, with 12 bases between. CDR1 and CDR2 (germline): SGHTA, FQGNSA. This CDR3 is CASSLSQTSSYEQYF. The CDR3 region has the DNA TGTGCCAGCAGCTTGAGCCAGACGAGCTCCTACGAGCAGTACTTC.

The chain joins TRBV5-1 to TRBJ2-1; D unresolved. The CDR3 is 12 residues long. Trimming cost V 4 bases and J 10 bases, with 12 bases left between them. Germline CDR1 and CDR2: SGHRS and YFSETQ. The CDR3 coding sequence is TGCGCCAGCAGCCTACCCGCCAACGAGCAGTTCTTC. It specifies CASSLPANEQFF.

CDR3 in amino acids: CASSHRDTKLGTQYF. CDR3 bases: TGTGCCAGCAGCCACCGGGACACCAAATTGGGGACCCAGTACTTC. The genes are TRBV4-2 and TRBJ2-5; maybe TRBD1 (6 bases). CDR3 length: 15 residues. V was clipped by 3 bases and J by 7 bases, with 18 bases between them. CDR1 and CDR2 (germline): LGHNA, YNFKEQ.

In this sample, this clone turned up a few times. CDR3 region: CASSSLGAGESTGELFF. For the CDR3, the DNA is TGTGCCAGTAGCAGCCTCGGGGCGGGAGAGAGCACCGGGGAGCTGTTTTTT. The genes are TRBV19 and TRBJ2-2, with 7 bases lining up with TRBD2. V shed 6 bases, J shed 4 bases, and the junction held 14 bases outside the gene matches. This CDR3 region has 17 residues. The germline gives CDR1 LNHDA, CDR2 SQIVND (reference sequence). The variable domain in full, completed from reference TRBV19 and TRBJ2-2, reads DGGITQSPKYLFRKEGQNVTLSCEQNLNHDAMYWYRQDPGQGLRLIYYSQIVNDFQKGDIAEGYSVSREKKESFPLTVTSAQKNPTAFYLCASSSLGAGESTGELFFGEGSRLTVL.

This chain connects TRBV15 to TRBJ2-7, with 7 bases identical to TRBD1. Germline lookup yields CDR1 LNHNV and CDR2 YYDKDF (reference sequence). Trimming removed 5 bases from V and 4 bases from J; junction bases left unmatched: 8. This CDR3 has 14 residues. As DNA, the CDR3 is TGTGCCACCAGCGCAACAGGGGCTACATACGAGCAGTACTTC. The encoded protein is CATSATGATYEQYF.

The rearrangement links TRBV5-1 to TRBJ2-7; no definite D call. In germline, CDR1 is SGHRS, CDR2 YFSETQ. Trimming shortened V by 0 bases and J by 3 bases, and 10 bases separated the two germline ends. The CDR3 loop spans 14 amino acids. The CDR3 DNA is TGCGCCAGCAGCTTGGGCGCAGACCTCTACGAGCAGTACTTC. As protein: CASSLGADLYEQYF.

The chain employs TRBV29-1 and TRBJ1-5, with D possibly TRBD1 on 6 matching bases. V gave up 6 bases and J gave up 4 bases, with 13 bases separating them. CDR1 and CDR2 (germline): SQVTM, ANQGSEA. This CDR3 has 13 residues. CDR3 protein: CSVVDTGNQPQHF. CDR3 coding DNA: TGCAGCGTCGTTGATACAGGGAATCAGCCCCAGCATTTT.

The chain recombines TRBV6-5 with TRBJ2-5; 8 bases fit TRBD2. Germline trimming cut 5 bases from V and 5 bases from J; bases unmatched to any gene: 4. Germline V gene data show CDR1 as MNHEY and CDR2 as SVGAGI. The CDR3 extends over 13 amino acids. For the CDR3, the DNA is TGTGCCAGCAGTCCCCCGGGGGGGGAGACCCAGTACTTC. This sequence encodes CASSPPGGETQYF.

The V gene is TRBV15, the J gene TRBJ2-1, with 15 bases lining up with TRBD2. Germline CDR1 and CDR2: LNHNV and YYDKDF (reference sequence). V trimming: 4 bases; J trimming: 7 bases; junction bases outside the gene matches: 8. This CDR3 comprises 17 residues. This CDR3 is CATSKAGLAGGRNEQFF. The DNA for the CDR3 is TGTGCCACCAGCAAGGCAGGACTAGCGGGAGGGAGGAATGAGCAGTTCTTC.

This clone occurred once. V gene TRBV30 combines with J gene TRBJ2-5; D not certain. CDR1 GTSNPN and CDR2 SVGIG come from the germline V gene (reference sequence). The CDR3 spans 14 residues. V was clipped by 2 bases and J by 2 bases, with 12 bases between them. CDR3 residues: CAWSPWSQQETQYF. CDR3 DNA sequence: TGTGCCTGGAGTCCGTGGTCTCAGCAAGAGACCCAGTACTTC.

CDR3 nucleotide sequence: TGTGCCAGCAGTGGGGTGGCTAGCGTCACAGATACGCAGTATTTT. It translates to CASSGVASVTDTQYF. The chain has TRBV2 and TRBJ2-3; D may be TRBD2 (6 bases). The CDR3 covers 15 residues. The V gene lost 4 bases and the J gene lost 2 bases, with 13 bases spanning the gap. Germline V gene sequence: CDR1 SNHLY, CDR2 FYNNEI. The whole variable domain, filled in from reference TRBV2 and TRBJ2-3, reads EPEVTQTPSHQVTQMGQEVILRCVPISNHLYFYWYRQILGQKVEFLVSFYNNEISEKSEIFDDQFSVERPDGSNFTLKIRSTKLEDSAMYFCASSGVASVTDTQYFGPGTRLTVL.

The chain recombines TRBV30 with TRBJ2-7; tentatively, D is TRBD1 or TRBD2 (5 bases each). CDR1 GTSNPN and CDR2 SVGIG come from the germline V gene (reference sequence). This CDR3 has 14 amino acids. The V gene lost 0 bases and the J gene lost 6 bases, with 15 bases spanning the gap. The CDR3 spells CAWSVMRAGSEQYF. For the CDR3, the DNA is TGTGCCTGGAGTGTAATGCGGGCAGGGTCCGAGCAGTACTTC.

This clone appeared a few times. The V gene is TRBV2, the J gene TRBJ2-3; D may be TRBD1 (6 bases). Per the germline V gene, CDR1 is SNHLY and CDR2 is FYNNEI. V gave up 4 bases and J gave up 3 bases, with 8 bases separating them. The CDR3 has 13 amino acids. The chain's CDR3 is CASSGTGTDTQYF. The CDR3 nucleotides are TGTGCCAGCAGTGGAACAGGGACAGATACGCAGTATTTT.

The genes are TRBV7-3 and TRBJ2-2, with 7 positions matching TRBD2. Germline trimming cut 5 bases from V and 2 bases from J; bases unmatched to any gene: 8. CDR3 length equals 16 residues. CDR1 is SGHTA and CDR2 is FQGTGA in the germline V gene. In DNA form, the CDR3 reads TGTGCCAGCAGCCCGATAGCGGGCGTAAACACCGGGGAGCTGTTTTTT. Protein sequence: CASSPIAGVNTGELFF.

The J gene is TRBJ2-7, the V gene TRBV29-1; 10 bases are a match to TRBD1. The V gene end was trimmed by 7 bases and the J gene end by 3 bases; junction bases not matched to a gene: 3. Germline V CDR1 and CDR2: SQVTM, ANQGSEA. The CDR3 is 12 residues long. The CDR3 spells CSGWDRGYEQYF. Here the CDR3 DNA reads TGCAGCGGATGGGACAGGGGCTACGAGCAGTACTTC.

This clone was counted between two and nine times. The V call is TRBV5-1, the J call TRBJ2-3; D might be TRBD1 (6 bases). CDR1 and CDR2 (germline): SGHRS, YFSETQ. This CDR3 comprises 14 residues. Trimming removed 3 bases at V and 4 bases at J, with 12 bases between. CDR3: CASSSGAGADTQYF. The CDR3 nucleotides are TGCGCCAGCAGCTCAGGGGCCGGCGCAGATACGCAGTATTTT.

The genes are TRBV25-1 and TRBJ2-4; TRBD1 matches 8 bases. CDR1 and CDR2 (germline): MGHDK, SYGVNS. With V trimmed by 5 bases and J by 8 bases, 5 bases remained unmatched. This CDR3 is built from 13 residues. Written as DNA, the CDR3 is TGTGCCAGCAGTCCCAGGGGGCTGGACATTCAGTACTTC. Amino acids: CASSPRGLDIQYF.

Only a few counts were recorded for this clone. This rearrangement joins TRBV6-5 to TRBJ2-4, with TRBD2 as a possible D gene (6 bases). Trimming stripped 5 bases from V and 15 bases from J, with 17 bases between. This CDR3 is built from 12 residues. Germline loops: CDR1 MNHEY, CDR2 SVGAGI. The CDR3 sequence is CASSTTTGGVYF. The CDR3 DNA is TGTGCCAGCAGTACCACGACTGGCGGGGTGTACTTC.

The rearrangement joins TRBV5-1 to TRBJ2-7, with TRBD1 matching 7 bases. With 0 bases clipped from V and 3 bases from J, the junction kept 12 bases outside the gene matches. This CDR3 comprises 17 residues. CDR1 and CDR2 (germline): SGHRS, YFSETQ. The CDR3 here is CASSLGPGQSLLYEQYF. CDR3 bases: TGCGCCAGCAGCTTGGGCCCGGGACAGTCCCTGCTCTACGAGCAGTACTTC.

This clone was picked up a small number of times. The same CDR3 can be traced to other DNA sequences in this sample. This chain's CDR3 is CASSLQGTTDTQYF. The DNA for the CDR3 is TGTGCCAGCAGCTTACAGGGGACCACAGATACGCAGTATTTT. The V gene is TRBV7-7, the J gene TRBJ2-3, with a tentative D call TRBD1 (6 bases). Germline CDR1 SSHAT, CDR2 FNYEAQ (reference sequence). The V end lost 2 bases, the J end lost 2 bases, and 8 bases lay between the germline ends. The CDR3 contains 14 residues.

The CDR3 region is CASLSEMGPNTEAFF. CDR3 DNA: TGTGCCAGCCTGTCCGAGATGGGACCGAACACTGAAGCTTTCTTT. The chain has TRBV27 and TRBJ1-1; TRBD1 might be the D (5 bases). CDR1 is MNHEY, CDR2 SMNVEV, per germline (reference sequence). V was pared by 8 bases and J by 1 base, with 17 bases between. The CDR3 is 15 amino acids.